Listed below are T cell receptor beta chains from one sample, sequenced in a study of metastatic and nonmetastatic thyroid tumors. TCRdb re-clonotyped the PCR reads through MiXCR. Seen here are approximately 38,000 clones, 15% to 20% observed once, and the top ten hold approximately 3.9%. Sequenced material: blood. Receptor source: a female donor with papillary thyroid cancer or a benign thyroid nodule (not recorded which). Some clones in this sample may be carry-over from other donors' samples. The CDR3 runs from the conserved cysteine through the conserved F or W. Fields, in order: V gene, clone size, D gene, J gene, CDR3 protein, CDR3 DNA. A D gene is named only where the DNA matches it firmly. Clone size is given for some rows only: seen once, a few or many times, or a class if the clone is expanded.

v_call: TRBV30; clone_size: many; d_call: .; j_call: TRBJ1-5; cdr3_aa: CAWSVAANGNQPQHF; cdr3_nt: TGTGCCTGGAGTGTGGCGGCGAATGGTAATCAGCCCCAGCATTTT
v_call: TRBV5-1; clone_size: many; d_call: TRBD1; j_call: TRBJ1-5; cdr3_aa: CASSRDSGSNQPQHF; cdr3_nt: TGCGCCAGCAGCCGGGACAGTGGGAGCAATCAGCCCCAGCATTTT
v_call: TRBV7-3; clone_size: many; d_call: .; j_call: TRBJ2-6; cdr3_aa: CASSPGSALSGANVLTF; cdr3_nt: TGTGCCAGCAGCCCCGGGTCGGCTCTCTCTGGGGCCAACGTCCTGACTTTC
v_call: TRBV6-1; clone_size: medium-sized; d_call: .; j_call: TRBJ2-7; cdr3_aa: CASSPSGNYEQYF; cdr3_nt: TGTGCCAGCAGTCCTTCAGGTAACTACGAGCAGTACTTC
v_call: TRBV28; clone_size: many; d_call: .; j_call: TRBJ2-7; cdr3_aa: CASSFTQYYEQYF; cdr3_nt: TGTGCCAGCAGTTTCACTCAATACTACGAGCAGTACTTC
v_call: TRBV20-1; clone_size: many; d_call: .; j_call: TRBJ2-7; cdr3_aa: CSAKPTAYEQYF; cdr3_nt: TGCAGTGCCAAACCGACGGCCTACGAGCAGTACTTC
v_call: TRBV7-8; clone_size: many; d_call: .; j_call: TRBJ1-4; cdr3_aa: CASSPIVKGEKLFF; cdr3_nt: TGTGCCAGCAGCCCCATTGTGAAAGGGGAAAAACTGTTTTTT
v_call: TRBV5-1; clone_size: .; d_call: .; j_call: TRBJ1-1; cdr3_aa: CASIPPRCPSGEAFF; cdr3_nt: TGCGCCAGCATCCCTCCAAGGTGCCCGAGTGGTGAAGCTTTCTTT
v_call: TRBV7-6; clone_size: many; d_call: .; j_call: TRBJ1-2; cdr3_aa: CASSPSLGGYGYTF; cdr3_nt: TGTGCCAGCAGTCCCTCCTTAGGGGGCTATGGCTACACCTTC
v_call: TRBV5-6; clone_size: many; d_call: TRBD1; j_call: TRBJ2-1; cdr3_aa: CASSATGVEQFF; cdr3_nt: TGTGCCAGCAGCGCGACAGGGGTAGAGCAGTTCTTC
v_call: TRBV6-5; clone_size: many; d_call: .; j_call: TRBJ1-1; cdr3_aa: CASSYEGDRTEAFF; cdr3_nt: TGTGCCAGCAGTTACGAAGGTGACCGGACTGAAGCTTTCTTT
v_call: TRBV6-5; clone_size: many; d_call: .; j_call: TRBJ1-2; cdr3_aa: CASSYSKEGGGGYTF; cdr3_nt: TGTGCCAGCAGTTACTCGAAAGAGGGAGGAGGTGGCTACACCTTC
v_call: TRBV30; clone_size: .; d_call: .; j_call: TRBJ2-5; cdr3_aa: CAWSSTTGRETQYF; cdr3_nt: TGTGCCTGGAGTAGTACTACCGGCAGGGAGACCCAGTACTTC
v_call: TRBV25-1; clone_size: many; d_call: TRBD1; j_call: TRBJ2-2; cdr3_aa: CASSRQDPRDRGPLWGGELFF; cdr3_nt: TGTGCCAGCAGCCGCCAAGACCCCCGGGACAGGGGTCCCCTTTGGGGCGGGGAGCTGTTTTTT
v_call: TRBV6-2/TRBV6-3; clone_size: few; d_call: TRBD1; j_call: TRBJ2-1; cdr3_aa: CASSYSRQGFSNDEQFF; cdr3_nt: TGTGCCAGCAGTTACTCGAGACAGGGGTTCTCTAACGATGAGCAGTTCTTC
v_call: TRBV3-1; clone_size: many; d_call: .; j_call: TRBJ2-1; cdr3_aa: CASSQDLAGAYNEQFF; cdr3_nt: TGTGCCAGCAGCCAAGATCTGGCCGGGGCCTACAATGAGCAGTTCTTC
v_call: TRBV5-1; clone_size: many; d_call: .; j_call: TRBJ1-1; cdr3_aa: CASSLVGHPEAFF; cdr3_nt: TGCGCCAGCAGCTTGGTGGGACACCCTGAAGCTTTCTTT
v_call: TRBV9; clone_size: .; d_call: TRBD2; j_call: TRBJ2-1; cdr3_aa: CASSASGMVSYNEQFF; cdr3_nt: TGTGCCAGCAGCGCTAGCGGGATGGTCTCCTACAATGAGCAGTTCTTC
v_call: TRBV6-5; clone_size: medium-sized; d_call: TRBD1; j_call: TRBJ1-6; cdr3_aa: CASSYSPGQFNSPLHF; cdr3_nt: TGTGCCAGCAGTTACTCACCGGGACAGTTTAATTCACCCCTCCACTTT
v_call: TRBV20-1; clone_size: .; d_call: TRBD2; j_call: TRBJ2-1; cdr3_aa: CSDRRWGLVGAHNEQFF; cdr3_nt: TGCAGTGACCGCCGCTGGGGACTAGTGGGAGCCCACAATGAGCAGTTCTTC
v_call: TRBV7-2; clone_size: many; d_call: TRBD1; j_call: TRBJ1-2; cdr3_aa: CASSLDRGRNYGYTF; cdr3_nt: TGTGCCAGCAGCTTAGACAGGGGGAGGAACTATGGCTACACCTTC
v_call: TRBV28; clone_size: many; d_call: TRBD1; j_call: TRBJ1-2; cdr3_aa: CASSPGGQGNYGYTF; cdr3_nt: TGTGCCAGCAGTCCGGGAGGACAGGGTAACTATGGCTACACCTTC
v_call: TRBV5-1; clone_size: many; d_call: .; j_call: TRBJ1-1; cdr3_aa: CASNSGRVWDTEAFF; cdr3_nt: TGCGCCAGCAACTCGGGGAGGGTTTGGGACACTGAAGCTTTCTTT
v_call: TRBV3-1; clone_size: many; d_call: .; j_call: TRBJ2-2; cdr3_aa: CASSQGTGELFF; cdr3_nt: TGTGCCAGCAGCCAAGGAACCGGGGAGCTGTTTTTT
v_call: TRBV6-5; clone_size: .; d_call: .; j_call: TRBJ2-2; cdr3_aa: CASSYSKVVDTGELFF; cdr3_nt: TGTGCCAGCAGTTACTCGAAGGTGGTCGACACCGGGGAGCTGTTTTTT
v_call: TRBV12-3/TRBV12-4; clone_size: .; d_call: .; j_call: TRBJ1-5; cdr3_aa: CASILREGRGQPQHF; cdr3_nt: TGTGCCAGCATCTTGCGGGAGGGCCGGGGTCAGCCCCAGCATTTT
v_call: TRBV27; clone_size: medium-sized; d_call: .; j_call: TRBJ2-7; cdr3_aa: CASSLPGRTTYEQYF; cdr3_nt: TGTGCCAGCAGCCTACCAGGACGGACGACTTACGAGCAGTACTTC
v_call: TRBV4-2; clone_size: many; d_call: TRBD1; j_call: TRBJ2-2; cdr3_aa: CASSQGRRDSGHTGELFF; cdr3_nt: TGTGCCAGCAGCCAAGGTCGTAGGGACAGCGGACACACCGGGGAGCTGTTTTTT
v_call: TRBV30; clone_size: many; d_call: TRBD2; j_call: TRBJ2-7; cdr3_aa: CAWSGVAGNEQYF; cdr3_nt: TGTGCCTGGAGTGGAGTAGCGGGAAATGAGCAGTACTTC
v_call: TRBV6-1; clone_size: few; d_call: TRBD1; j_call: TRBJ2-7; cdr3_aa: CASSVTGAGYEQYF; cdr3_nt: TGTGCCAGCAGTGTGACAGGGGCAGGATACGAGCAGTACTTC
v_call: TRBV2; clone_size: .; d_call: .; j_call: TRBJ2-1; cdr3_aa: CASSILDRSEQFF; cdr3_nt: TGTGCCAGCAGTATCTTAGATCGGAGCGAGCAGTTCTTC
v_call: TRBV28; clone_size: few; d_call: TRBD1; j_call: TRBJ2-1; cdr3_aa: CASSTPDRASTIGNEQFF; cdr3_nt: TGTGCCAGCAGTACACCGGACAGGGCATCGACTATAGGGAATGAGCAGTTCTTC